The 16 T cell receptor beta chains listed next were all sequenced from one sample in a study of cytomegalovirus exposure and HLA in healthy donors. PCR primers comprised 60 Vbeta and 13 Jbeta primers. Produced via immunoSEQ multiplex PCR; TCRdb's table is partial and in-frame only. The sample yields more than 90,000 clones, 75% to 90% seen once. The sequencing input was PBMCs. The receptor set was obtained from a man aged 30 to 39 in good health and CMV-seronegative.

The CDR3 region is CASSPTTPPTYEQYF. The CDR3 DNA sequence: TGTGCCAGCAGTCCGACTACACCCCCCACCTACGAGCAGTACTTC. This chain joins TRBV27 and TRBJ2-7; D is possibly TRBD2 (5 bases). Per the germline V gene, CDR1 is MNHEY and CDR2 is SMNVEV (reference sequence). The length of the CDR3 is 15 residues. Trimming removed 5 bases at V and 2 bases at J, with 16 bases between.

V usage is TRBV7-3 and J usage is TRBJ2-3; 7 bases map to TRBD2. J lost 2 bases, V lost 1 base, and 9 bases had no gene match. Germline V CDR1 and CDR2: SGHTA, FQGTGA. The CDR3 sequence is 17 residues long. The CDR3 loop is CASSLNRGGQNTDTQYF. In DNA form, the CDR3 reads TGTGCCAGCAGCTTAAATCGGGGAGGGCAGAACACAGATACGCAGTATTTT.

The chain recombines TRBV29-1 with TRBJ2-3, with unresolved D. CDR1 is SQVTM and CDR2 is ANQGSEA in the germline V gene. The V gene lost 7 bases and the J gene lost 6 bases, with 8 bases spanning the gap. The CDR3 contains 10 residues. The CDR3 protein is CSATKDTQYF. The DNA for the CDR3 is TGCAGCGCAACAAAGGATACGCAGTATTTT.

This chain links TRBV25-1 with TRBJ2-6; TRBD1 matches at 7 bases. Trimming removed 5 bases from V and 1 base from J; junction bases left unmatched: 11. The germline V gene encodes CDR1 MGHDK and CDR2 SYGVNS. The CDR3 loop spans 18 amino acids. In DNA, the CDR3 is TGTGCCAGCAGTCCCCAGGTAGGGGGCCAGTCTGGGGCCAACGTCCTGACTTTC. Translation gives CASSPQVGGQSGANVLTF. The full variable domain, its missing parts supplied by reference TRBV25-1 and TRBJ2-6, is EADIYQTPRYLVIGTGKKITLECSQTMGHDKMYWYQQDPGMELHLIHYSYGVNSTEKGDLSSESTVSRIRTEHFPLTLESARPSHTSQYLCASSPQVGGQSGANVLTFGAGSRLTVL.

The chain uses TRBV29-1 and TRBJ2-2, with D perhaps matching TRBD2 (6 bases). The CDR3 loop spans 14 amino acids. The V end was cut by 7 bases, the J end by 5 bases, with 17 bases between. CDR1 SQVTM and CDR2 ANQGSEA come from the germline V gene. The CDR3 coding sequence is TGCAGCGCCGAGGCGACTAGTTTTACCGGGGAGCTGTTTTTT. Residues: CSAEATSFTGELFF.

The genes are TRBV9 and TRBJ2-2; perhaps TRBD2 as D (6 bases). This CDR3 contains 12 residues. The germline V gene has CDR1 SGDLS and CDR2 YYNGEE. V lost 4 bases and J lost 6, with 7 bases in between. This chain's CDR3 is CASSTSPGELFF. In DNA, the CDR3 is TGTGCCAGCAGCACTAGCCCCGGGGAGCTGTTTTTT.

The rearrangement joins TRBV27 to TRBJ1-2; 10 positions agree with TRBD1. The CDR3 extends over 15 amino acids. After removal of 5 bases from V and 7 bases from J, the junction contained 10 bases not matched to a gene. Per the germline V gene, CDR1 is MNHEY and CDR2 is SMNVEV (reference sequence). CDR3 sequence (DNA): TGTGCCAGCAGTAAATGGACAGGGGGAGTCTCTGGCTACACCTTC. Translated, it gives CASSKWTGGVSGYTF.

This sequence joins TRBV29-1 and TRBJ2-1; possibly TRBD1 for D (5 bases). The ends were cut back, 4 bases at V and 5 bases at J, with 9 bases in the middle. CDR3 length: 12 amino acids. Germline lookup yields CDR1 SQVTM and CDR2 ANQGSEA. CDR3 bases: TGCAGCGTTGCCAGGGCAAACAATGAGCAGTTCTTC. Amino acids: CSVARANNEQFF.

This clone appeared once. One end of the junction varies from germline; a read error may be responsible. V and J are TRBV5-1 and TRBJ2-1; 12 nucleotides agree with TRBD1. The CDR3 sequence is 15 residues long. Looked up from germline, CDR1 is SGHRS and CDR2 is YFSETQ. Here the CDR3 DNA reads TGCGCCAGCAGCTTGGAAGGGACAGGGGGCTTGGTCTCTCTCTTC. As protein: CASSLEGTGGLVSLF. The full variable domain, in which reference TRBV5-1 and TRBJ2-1 provide the parts outside the CDR3, is KAGVTQTPRYLIKTRGQQVTLSCSPISGHRSVSWYQQTPGQGLQFLFEYFSETQRNKGNFPGRFSGRQFSNSRSEMNVSTLELGDSALYLCASSLEGTGGLVSLFGPGTRLTVL.

The gene calls are TRBV25-1 and TRBJ2-5; D is undetermined. Per germline, CDR1 MGHDK and CDR2 SYGVNS. The V end lost 7 bases, the J end lost 9 bases, and 21 bases lay between the germline ends. There are 14 residues in the CDR3. CDR3 in DNA: TGTGCCAGCACCCCCCTACTTTCCGTTCGTGCCCAGTACTTC. It is translated as CASTPLLSVRAQYF. The complete variable domain, with remaining parts taken from reference TRBV25-1 and TRBJ2-5, reads EADIYQTPRYLVIGTGKKITLECSQTMGHDKMYWYQQDPGMELHLIHYSYGVNSTEKGDLSSESTVSRIRTEHFPLTLESARPSHTSQYLCASTPLLSVRAQYFGPGTRLLVL.

The chain carries TRBV4-1 and TRBJ2-3; D is undetermined. The CDR3 totals 15 residues. Trimming shortened V by 3 bases and J by 1 base, and 11 bases separated the two germline ends. CDR1 MGHRA and CDR2 YSYEKL come from the germline V gene. The CDR3 DNA reads TGCGCCAGCAGCCAGGTTTCAGGTGGCACAGATACGCAGTATTTT. Translated, it gives CASSQVSGGTDTQYF.

The V and J genes are TRBV14 and TRBJ2-5; 8 positions match TRBD1. CDR3 length equals 16 residues. The junction had 11 bases not matched to a gene; V was cut back by 3 bases and J by 5 bases. The germline V gene has CDR1 SGHDN and CDR2 FVKESK. The CDR3 DNA reads TGTGCCAGCAGCCACCGCGGGACAGGACCCAGGGAGACCCAGTACTTC. It encodes CASSHRGTGPRETQYF.

This clone has only a few counts. The V and J genes are TRBV5-1 and TRBJ2-2, with 9 bases matching TRBD1. The CDR3 extends over 15 amino acids. Per germline, CDR1 SGHRS and CDR2 YFSETQ. Trimming cost V 2 bases and J 3 bases; bases outside gene matches: 2. The CDR3 is CASSFGQGYTGELFF. CDR3 sequence (DNA): TGCGCCAGCAGCTTCGGACAGGGGTACACCGGGGAGCTGTTTTTT.

The chain employs TRBV4-2 and TRBJ1-2; maybe TRBD1 (5 bases). The CDR3 has 16 residues. V was cut by 1 base and J by 8 bases, with 20 bases left in between. The germline V gene has CDR1 LGHNA and CDR2 YNFKEQ. The CDR3 DNA sequence: TGTGCCAGCAGCCAAGGGGTTCTCAGGGAGGGTACGGGCTACACCTTC. Its protein is CASSQGVLREGTGYTF.

This clone was observed once. The chain uses TRBV4-1 and TRBJ2-2, with 13 bases aligning to TRBD2. Trimming cost V 0 bases and J 4 bases; bases outside gene matches: 2. Looked up from germline, CDR1 is MGHRA and CDR2 is YSYEKL. The CDR3 runs 17 residues. The CDR3 is CASSQEGLAGITGELFF. The CDR3 DNA reads TGCGCCAGCAGCCAAGAGGGACTAGCGGGGATCACCGGGGAGCTGTTTTTT.

The sample holds a few counts of this clone. CDR3 coding DNA: TGTGCCAGCAGTGAAAACGGGGGGAAGTTGAATTCACCCCTCCACTTT. Its protein product is CASSENGGKLNSPLHF. The chain couples TRBV2 to TRBJ1-6, with D perhaps matching TRBD1 (5 bases). From germline, CDR1 is SNHLY and CDR2 FYNNEI. The CDR3 is made up of 16 amino acids. Trimming pared 2 bases from V and 7 bases from J, leaving 15 bases between.